The T cell receptor (beta chain) described here comes from a study of blood T cell repertoires in COVID-19. On the study more broadly: Specimens from acute and convalescent COVID-19 originated in the United States, Italy and Spain.

TCRdb keeps only in-frame clones here, not all; method: immunoSEQ multiplex PCR. The repertoire holds a few hundred thousand clones, with roughly 90% as singletons. Trimming stripped 5 bases from V and 3 bases from J, with 13 bases between. CDR1 and CDR2 (germline): MDHEN, SYDVKM. The CDR3 loop spans 15 amino acids. Sequenced input: peripheral blood. The genes are TRBV28 and TRBJ1-4; D is unclear. The TCR comes from a woman aged 25 to 39 with COVID-19, enrolled during active disease. CDR3 sequence reads: CASSLAVVSNEKLFF. DNA for the CDR3: TGTGCCAGCAGTCTAGCGGTAGTATCTAATGAAAAACTGTTTTTT.